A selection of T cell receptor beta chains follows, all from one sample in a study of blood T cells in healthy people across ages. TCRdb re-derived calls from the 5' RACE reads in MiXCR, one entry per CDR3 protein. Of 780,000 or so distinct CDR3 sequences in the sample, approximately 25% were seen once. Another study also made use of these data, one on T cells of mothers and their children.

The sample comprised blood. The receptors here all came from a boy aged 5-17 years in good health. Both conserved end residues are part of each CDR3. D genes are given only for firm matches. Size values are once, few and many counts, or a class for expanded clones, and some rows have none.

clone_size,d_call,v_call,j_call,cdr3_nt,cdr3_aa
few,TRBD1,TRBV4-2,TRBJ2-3,TGTGCCAGCAGCCAACGGGACAGGGTACCAGATACGCAGTATTTT,CASSQRDRVPDTQYF
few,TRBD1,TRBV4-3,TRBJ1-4,TGCGCCAGCAGCCAAGAGGGACAGGGGTTGTTTGGTGAAAAACTGTTTTTT,CASSQEGQGLFGEKLFF
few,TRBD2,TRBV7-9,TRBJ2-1,TGTGCCAGCAGCCCCGGACTAGCGGGAGGGCCTTGGGATGAGCAGTTCTTC,CASSPGLAGGPWDEQFF
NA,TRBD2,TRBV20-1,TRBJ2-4,TGCAGTGTTGAGGGCGGGGGTCGGGGCAAAAACATTCAGTACTTC,CSVEGGGRGKNIQYF
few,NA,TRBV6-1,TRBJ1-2,TGTGCCAGCAGTGAATTGGACCTAAGTTTGGTGGGCTACACCTTC,CASSELDLSLVGYTF
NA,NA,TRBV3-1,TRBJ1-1,TGTGCCAGCAGCCAAGGGTCCCTTGGGGTCACTGAAGCTTTCTTT,CASSQGSLGVTEAFF
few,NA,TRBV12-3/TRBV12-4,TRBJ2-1,TGTGCCAGCAGCCCAACTAGGAGCTCCTACAATGAGCAGTTCTTC,CASSPTRSSYNEQFF
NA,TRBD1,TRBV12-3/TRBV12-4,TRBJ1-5,TGTGCCAGCAGTTTAGCACACCCAGGGGGCGTAAGCAATCAGCCCCAGCATTTT,CASSLAHPGGVSNQPQHF
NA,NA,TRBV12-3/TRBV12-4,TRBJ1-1,TGTGCCAGCAGTTTCCGTAACACTGAAGCTTTCTTT,CASSFRNTEAFF
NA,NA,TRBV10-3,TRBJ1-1,TGTGCCATCAGCGCATTGAACACTGAAGCTTTCTTT,CAISALNTEAFF
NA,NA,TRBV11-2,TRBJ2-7,TGTGCCAGCAGCCTAGGGGTTGGTATATCCTACGAGCAGTACTTC,CASSLGVGISYEQYF
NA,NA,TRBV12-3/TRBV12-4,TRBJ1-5,TGTGCCAGCAGTTTCGGGGACCGTCGATTTAGCAATCAGCCCCAGCATTTT,CASSFGDRRFSNQPQHF
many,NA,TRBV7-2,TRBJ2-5,TGTGCCAGCAGTCCTAGATACCAAGAGACCCAGTACTTC,CASSPRYQETQYF
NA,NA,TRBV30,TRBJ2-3,TGTGCCTGGAGTGTACTGTCCAACAGGGCTATTACTAGCACAGATACGCAGTATTTT,CAWSVLSNRAITSTDTQYF
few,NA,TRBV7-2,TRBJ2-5,TGTGCCAGCAGCCCCATGCCCTACCAAGAGACCCAGTACTTC,CASSPMPYQETQYF
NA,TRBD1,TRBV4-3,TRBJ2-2,TGCGCCAGCAGCCTGGACAGGTGGAACACCGGGGAGCTGTTTTTT,CASSLDRWNTGELFF
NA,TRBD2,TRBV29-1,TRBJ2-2,TGCAGCGTTGAGGGTAGCGGGATCTCGAACACCGGGGAGCTGTTTTTT,CSVEGSGISNTGELFF
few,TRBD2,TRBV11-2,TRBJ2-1,TGTGCCAGCAGCTTATCCCTAGCGGGAGGGGGGAATGAGCAGTTCTTC,CASSLSLAGGGNEQFF
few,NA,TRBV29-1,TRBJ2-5,TGCAGCGTTGATAGTACGGCCGAAAGGTTCTTC,CSVDSTAERFF
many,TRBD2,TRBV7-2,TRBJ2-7,TGTGCCAGCAGCCCACTAGCGGACAGCTCCTACGAGCAGTACTTC,CASSPLADSSYEQYF
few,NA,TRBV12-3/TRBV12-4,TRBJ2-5,TGTGCCAGCAGTCAAGACGATTTTGGCACCCAGTACTTC,CASSQDDFGTQYF
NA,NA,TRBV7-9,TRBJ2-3,TGTGCCAGCAGCACAATGCGGGACTTGGACACAGATACGCAGTATTTT,CASSTMRDLDTDTQYF